These 23 T cell receptor beta chains were sequenced from one sample in a study of human T cells and chemical hapten exposure. TCRdb ran MiXCR on the RACE reads and lists one entry per CDR3 protein. The table shows over 55,000 distinct CDR3 sequences, with around 12% occurring only once. The time point was: patch test 3, about 24 weeks after DPC sensitization. The treatment was: therapeutic diphenylcyclopropenone sensitization with weekly scalp DPC. Sequenced here: whole blood, sampled in connection with sensitization to the hapten diphenylcyclopropenone (DPC). All receptors come from a man in his thirties or forties with alopecia areata. Some clones in this sample may be carry-over from other donors' samples.

The chain employs TRBV27 and TRBJ2-3; D is perhaps TRBD2 (6 bases). There are 13 residues in the CDR3. V lost 5 bases and J lost 4, with 10 bases in between. Germline CDR1 is MNHEY and CDR2 is SMNVEV (reference sequence). In DNA, the CDR3 is TGTGCCAGCAGTCCGGGACTTGCAGATACGCAGTATTTT. It specifies CASSPGLADTQYF.

This clonotype came up a few times. The chain recombines TRBV20-1 with TRBJ2-7; possibly TRBD2 for D (5 bases). V was cut by 5 bases and J by 0 bases, with 14 bases left in between. CDR3 length equals 14 residues. The germline V gene has CDR1 DFQATT and CDR2 SNEGSKA (reference sequence). The DNA for the CDR3 is TGCAGTGCTCGGGGAGCCCCGAGCTCCTACGAGCAGTACTTC. Its protein product is CSARGAPSSYEQYF.

This clonotype was counted many times. The chain combines TRBV4-2 with TRBJ2-1; D possibly corresponds to TRBD1 (5 bases). Germline V gene data show CDR1 as LGHNA and CDR2 as YNFKEQ. V lost 2 bases, J lost 0 bases, and 8 bases lay in between. There are 15 residues in the CDR3. CDR3 amino acids: CASSQSQGSYNEQFF. CDR3 nucleotides: TGTGCCAGCAGCCAATCCCAGGGCTCCTACAATGAGCAGTTCTTC.

This clonotype was found many times. V gene TRBV10-2 combines with J gene TRBJ2-1; D gene ambiguous. The CDR3 is made up of 11 amino acids. Trimming removed 8 bases at V and 15 bases at J, with 17 bases between. CDR1 WSHSY and CDR2 SAAADI come from the germline V gene. The CDR3 spells CASGEGLLVFF. In nucleotides, the CDR3 is TGCGCCAGCGGGGAAGGGCTCCTCGTGTTCTTC.

This clonotype was seen a few times. V is TRBV6-2 or TRBV6-3 and J is TRBJ2-5, with 10 bases that match TRBD2. V was clipped by 4 bases and J by 4 bases; unmatched bases: 3. The CDR3 length is 14 residues. Germline V gene data show CDR1 as MNHEY and CDR2 as SVGEGT. CDR3 DNA: TGTGCCAGCAGTTCGGGACTAGCGCGAGAGACCCAGTACTTC. It translates to CASSSGLARETQYF.

The chain is built from TRBV7-3 and TRBJ2-1; tentatively, D is TRBD2 (7 bases). With 4 bases removed from V and 2 bases from J, the gap between germline ends came to 15 bases. The CDR3 consists of 16 residues. Germline V gene lookup returns CDR1 SGHTA and CDR2 FQGTGA. The CDR3 here is CASSSPGGAAYNEQFF. CDR3 sequence (DNA): TGTGCCAGCAGCTCTCCTGGGGGGGCCGCCTACAATGAGCAGTTCTTC.

The chain carries TRBV2 and TRBJ2-1; weak D call: TRBD2 (6 bases). The CDR3 is 16 residues long. Deletions cut 8 bases from V and 5 bases from J, with 22 bases between. Germline V gene sequence: CDR1 SNHLY, CDR2 FYNNEI. The CDR3 DNA follows: TGTGCCAGCCTTATCTCGGAGGGGTTTAAGAACAATGAGCAGTTCTTC. Encoded protein: CASLISEGFKNNEQFF.

J is TRBJ2-7 and V is TRBV29-1; possible D gene TRBD2, 5 bases. CDR3 length: 12 amino acids. Trimming removed 0 bases from V and 6 bases from J, with 9 bases in between. Germline V gives CDR1 SQVTM, CDR2 ANQGSEA. The chain's CDR3 is CSVEDPGVEQYF. The CDR3 DNA is TGCAGCGTTGAAGATCCCGGGGTCGAGCAGTACTTC.

This chain links TRBV12-3 or TRBV12-4 with TRBJ2-5; the D is unclear. The CDR3 loop spans 14 amino acids. V lost 5 bases and J 2 bases, leaving 12 bases between the germline ends. The CDR3 sequence is CASSNPPLQETQYF. CDR3 sequence (DNA): TGTGCCAGCAGTAATCCTCCACTACAAGAGACCCAGTACTTC.

The chain carries TRBV18 and TRBJ2-7; D is undetermined. The CDR3 extends over 13 amino acids. The V and J ends lost 8 bases and 3 bases respectively, with 14 bases between them. Germline loops: CDR1 KGHSH, CDR2 LQKENI. As DNA, the CDR3 is TGTGCCAGCGGAGCCGGCGCAGACTACGAGCAGTACTTC. Its translation: CASGAGADYEQYF. The whole variable domain, remainder taken from reference TRBV18 and TRBJ2-7, is NAGVMQNPRHLVRRRGQEARLRCSPMKGHSHVYWYRQLPEEGLKFMVYLQKENIIDESGMPKERFSAEFPKEGPSILRIQQVVRGDSAAYFCASGAGADYEQYFGPGTRLTVT.

This clonotype was counted at least ten times. The V call is TRBV29-1, the J call TRBJ2-7; no clear D. V was trimmed by 1 base and J by 4 bases, leaving 11 bases between them. This CDR3 comprises 13 residues. The germline CDR1 and CDR2 sequences are SQVTM and ANQGSEA. CDR3 DNA: TGCAGCGTTGAAGGAGGAAGGTTTTACGAGCAGTACTTC. Protein: CSVEGGRFYEQYF.

The genes are TRBV6-6 and TRBJ2-1; TRBD2 aligns across 12 bases. Losses at the gene ends were 4 bases for V and 7 bases for J; bases not matched to a gene: 11. The germline V gene encodes CDR1 MNHNY and CDR2 SVGAGI (reference sequence). The CDR3 is 17 amino acids. DNA of the CDR3: TGTGCCAGCAGTTCCCCCCCTCTAGCGGGGGGGCGGAATGAGCAGTTCTTC. This codes for CASSSPPLAGGRNEQFF.

This clonotype appeared many times. The rearrangement joins TRBV29-1 to TRBJ1-3, with 7 nucleotides matching TRBD1. This CDR3 has 14 residues. V shed 4 bases and J 4 bases; nucleotides not matched to a gene: 7. CDR1 is SQVTM and CDR2 is ANQGSEA in the germline V gene. As DNA, the CDR3 is TGCAGCGTTGTAGGACAGGCCACAGGAAACACCATATATTTT. Amino acid sequence: CSVVGQATGNTIYF.

J is TRBJ2-5 and V is TRBV7-9; TRBD1 matches at 8 bases. This CDR3 spans 15 amino acids. V shed 3 bases, J shed 4 bases, and the junction held 7 bases outside the gene matches. Germline V CDR1 and CDR2: SEHNR, FQNEAQ (reference sequence). The DNA for the CDR3 is TGTGCCAGCAGCTTTAAGCAGGGGGCACTAGAGACCCAGTACTTC. Translated, it gives CASSFKQGALETQYF.

This clonotype was counted a few times. V is TRBV18 and J is TRBJ1-2; D is unclear. The CDR3 extends over 15 amino acids. V was cut by 3 bases and J by 8 bases, with 19 bases left in between. CDR1 and CDR2 (germline): KGHSH, LQKENI. The CDR3 coding sequence is TGTGCCAGCTCACCCTCGACAATTACCGGGCAAGGCTACACCTTC. Translating gives CASSPSTITGQGYTF. The full variable domain, with the rest looked up from reference TRBV18 and TRBJ1-2, is NAGVMQNPRHLVRRRGQEARLRCSPMKGHSHVYWYRQLPEEGLKFMVYLQKENIIDESGMPKERFSAEFPKEGPSILRIQQVVRGDSAAYFCASSPSTITGQGYTFGSGTRLTVV.

Many counts were recorded for this clonotype. J is TRBJ1-1 and V is TRBV25-1, with D possibly matching TRBD1 (5 bases). V was shortened by 1 base and J by 0 bases, with 9 bases between the two germline ends. The germline gives CDR1 MGHDK, CDR2 SYGVNS. The CDR3 spans 15 residues. The CDR3 sequence is CASSELRGVNTEAFF. CDR3 coding DNA: TGTGCCAGCAGTGAATTGAGAGGGGTGAACACTGAAGCTTTCTTT.

The V call is TRBV9, the J call TRBJ2-3; D is ambiguous. Trimming removed 0 bases at V and 2 bases at J, with 7 bases between. This CDR3 region has 14 residues. Looked up from germline, CDR1 is SGDLS and CDR2 is YYNGEE. The CDR3 nucleotides read TGTGCCAGCAGCGTAGGTGGCATCACAGATACGCAGTATTTT. Amino acid sequence: CASSVGGITDTQYF.

This clonotype was seen only a few times. J is TRBJ2-6 and V is TRBV20-1; 9 bases fit TRBD1. This CDR3 is 17 amino acids long. Germline V gene lookup returns CDR1 DFQATT and CDR2 SNEGSKA (reference sequence). J was trimmed by 4 bases and V by 5 bases; bases with no gene match: 12. The CDR3 nucleotides are TGCAGTGCTTCGAAAACCGGGACAGGGCCCGGGGCCAACGTCCTGACTTTC. Translation gives CSASKTGTGPGANVLTF.

The V gene is TRBV7-8, the J gene TRBJ1-4; 7 bases align to TRBD1. Unmatched junction bases numbered 13, after V lost 8 bases and J lost 10 bases. CDR1 SGHVS and CDR2 FQNEAQ come from the germline V gene. The CDR3 runs to 14 residues. Here the CDR3 DNA reads TGTGCCAGCCTTACCGGGACAGTGGATGGAAAACTGTTTTTT. Translating gives CASLTGTVDGKLFF.

This clonotype came up a few times. The chain recombines TRBV4-2 with TRBJ2-7, with TRBD2 matching over 14 bases. CDR3 length: 17 residues. V trimming: 3 bases; J trimming: 7 bases; junction bases outside the gene matches: 11. The germline CDR1 and CDR2 sequences are LGHNA and YNFKEQ. CDR3 sequence: CASSQGTGTSGGFEQYF. CDR3 nucleotides: TGTGCCAGCAGCCAGGGGACCGGGACTAGCGGGGGCTTTGAGCAGTACTTC.

This clonotype is a singleton in its sample. The chain joins TRBV6-2 or TRBV6-3 to TRBJ2-1, with 10 bases identical to TRBD1. There are 17 residues in the CDR3. Losses at the gene ends were 5 bases for V and 2 bases for J; bases not matched to a gene: 9. The germline gives CDR1 MNHEY, CDR2 SVGEGT. This CDR3 is CASSHPGQGFAYNEQFF. CDR3 DNA sequence: TGTGCCAGCAGTCACCCGGGACAGGGGTTCGCCTACAATGAGCAGTTCTTC.

V usage is TRBV7-2 and J usage is TRBJ2-1, with D possibly TRBD1 on 5 matching bases. Germline-derived CDR1 and CDR2 are SGHTA and FQGNSA. Trimming stripped 4 bases from V and 9 bases from J, with 10 bases between. This CDR3 comprises 12 residues. The CDR3 sequence is CASSSQDAEQFF. DNA of the CDR3: TGTGCCAGCAGCTCACAGGACGCTGAGCAGTTCTTC.

This clonotype was seen at least ten times. V usage is TRBV7-8 and J usage is TRBJ1-5; no clear D gene. Looked up from germline, CDR1 is SGHVS and CDR2 is FQNEAQ. V lost 2 bases and J 0 bases, leaving 11 bases between the germline ends. The CDR3 has 16 residues. The CDR3 DNA sequence: TGTGCCAGCAGCTTAACGACGGACTATAGCAATCAGCCCCAGCATTTT. Its translation is CASSLTTDYSNQPQHF.